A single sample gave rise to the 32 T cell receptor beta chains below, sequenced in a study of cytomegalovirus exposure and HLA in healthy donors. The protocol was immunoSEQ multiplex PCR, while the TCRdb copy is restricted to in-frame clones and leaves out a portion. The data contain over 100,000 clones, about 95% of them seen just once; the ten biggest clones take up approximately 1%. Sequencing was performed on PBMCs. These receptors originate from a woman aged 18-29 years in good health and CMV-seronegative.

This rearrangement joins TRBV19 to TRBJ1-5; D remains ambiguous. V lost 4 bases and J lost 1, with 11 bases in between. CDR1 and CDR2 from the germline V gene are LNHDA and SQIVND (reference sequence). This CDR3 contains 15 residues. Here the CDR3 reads CASSSFGESNQPQHF. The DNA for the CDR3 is TGTGCCAGTAGTAGCTTTGGGGAGAGCAATCAGCCCCAGCATTTT.

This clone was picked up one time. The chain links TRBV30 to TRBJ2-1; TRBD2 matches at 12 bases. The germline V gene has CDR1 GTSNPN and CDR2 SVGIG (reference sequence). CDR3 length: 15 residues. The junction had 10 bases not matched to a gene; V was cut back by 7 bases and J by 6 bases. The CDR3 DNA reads TGTGCCTCCGAAGCGGGACTAGCGGGTCTCAATGAGCAGTTCTTC. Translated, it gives CASEAGLAGLNEQFF.

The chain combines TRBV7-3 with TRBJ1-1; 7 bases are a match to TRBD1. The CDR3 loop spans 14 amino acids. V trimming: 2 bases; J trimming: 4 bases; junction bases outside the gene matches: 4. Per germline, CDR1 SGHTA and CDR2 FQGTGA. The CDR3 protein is CASSLHRGSTEAFF. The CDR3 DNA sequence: TGTGCCAGCAGCTTACACAGGGGATCCACTGAAGCTTTCTTT.

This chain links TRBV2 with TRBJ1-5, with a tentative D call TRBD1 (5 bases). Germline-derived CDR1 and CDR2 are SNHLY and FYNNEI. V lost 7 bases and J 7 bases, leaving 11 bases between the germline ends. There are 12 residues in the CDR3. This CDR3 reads CASKRQNQPQHF. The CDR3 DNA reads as TGTGCCAGCAAACGACAGAACCAGCCCCAGCATTTT.

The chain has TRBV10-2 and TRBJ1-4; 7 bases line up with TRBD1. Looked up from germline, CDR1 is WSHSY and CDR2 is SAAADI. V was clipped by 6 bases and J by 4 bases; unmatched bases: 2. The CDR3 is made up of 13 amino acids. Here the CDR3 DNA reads TGCGCCAGCAGGCAGGGGGGTAATGAAAAACTGTTTTTT. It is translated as CASRQGGNEKLFF.

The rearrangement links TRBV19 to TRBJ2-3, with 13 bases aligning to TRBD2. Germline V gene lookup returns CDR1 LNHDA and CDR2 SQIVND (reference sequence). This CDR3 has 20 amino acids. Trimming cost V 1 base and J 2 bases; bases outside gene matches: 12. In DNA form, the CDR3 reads TGTGCCAGTAGTATAGGCCCCGGGACTAGCGGGGAGGGTGCCACAGATACGCAGTATTTT. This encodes CASSIGPGTSGEGATDTQYF.

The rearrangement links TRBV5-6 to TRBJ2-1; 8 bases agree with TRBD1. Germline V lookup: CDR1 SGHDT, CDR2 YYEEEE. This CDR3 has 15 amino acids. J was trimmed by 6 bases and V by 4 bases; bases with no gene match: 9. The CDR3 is CASSLPGTGLNEQFF. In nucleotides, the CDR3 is TGTGCCAGCAGCCTCCCCGGGACAGGTCTCAATGAGCAGTTCTTC. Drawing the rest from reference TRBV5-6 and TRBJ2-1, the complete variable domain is DAGVTQSPTHLIKTRGQQVTLRCSPKSGHDTVSWYQQALGQGPQFIFQYYEEEERQRGNFPDRFSGHQFPNYSSELNVNALLLGDSALYLCASSLPGTGLNEQFFGPGTRLTVL.

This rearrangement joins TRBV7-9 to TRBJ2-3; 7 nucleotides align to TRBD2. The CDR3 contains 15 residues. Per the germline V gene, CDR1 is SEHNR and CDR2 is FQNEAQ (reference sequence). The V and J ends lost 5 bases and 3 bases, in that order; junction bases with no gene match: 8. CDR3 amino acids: CASSPPAGATDTQYF. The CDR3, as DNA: TGTGCCAGCAGCCCACCGGCGGGAGCTACAGATACGCAGTATTTT.

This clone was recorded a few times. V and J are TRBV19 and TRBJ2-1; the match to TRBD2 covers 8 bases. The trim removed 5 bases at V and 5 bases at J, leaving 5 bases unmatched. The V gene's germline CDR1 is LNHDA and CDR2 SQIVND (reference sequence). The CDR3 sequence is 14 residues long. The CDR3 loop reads CASSHRGGHNEQFF. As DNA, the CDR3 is TGTGCCAGTAGTCATCGCGGGGGGCACAATGAGCAGTTCTTC.

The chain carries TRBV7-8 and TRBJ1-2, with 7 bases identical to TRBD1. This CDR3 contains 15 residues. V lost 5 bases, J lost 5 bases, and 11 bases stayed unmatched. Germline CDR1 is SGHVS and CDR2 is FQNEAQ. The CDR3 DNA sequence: TGTGCCAGCAGCGCCGACAGGGACTTCTGGTATGGCTACACCTTC. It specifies CASSADRDFWYGYTF.

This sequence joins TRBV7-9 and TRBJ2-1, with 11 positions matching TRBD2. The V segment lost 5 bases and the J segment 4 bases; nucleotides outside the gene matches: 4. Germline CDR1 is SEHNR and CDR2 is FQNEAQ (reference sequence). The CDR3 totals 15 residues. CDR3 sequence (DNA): TGTGCCAGCAGCATGGGACTAGCGGAGTACAATGAGCAGTTCTTC. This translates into CASSMGLAEYNEQFF.

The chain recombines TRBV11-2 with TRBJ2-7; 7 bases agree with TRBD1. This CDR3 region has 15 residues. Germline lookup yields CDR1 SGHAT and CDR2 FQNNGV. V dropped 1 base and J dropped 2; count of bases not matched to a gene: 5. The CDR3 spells CASSLGIGGPYEQYF. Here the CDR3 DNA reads TGTGCCAGCAGCTTAGGTATAGGGGGCCCCTACGAGCAGTACTTC. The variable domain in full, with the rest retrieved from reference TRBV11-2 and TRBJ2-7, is EAGVAQSPRYKIIEKRQSVAFWCNPISGHATLYWYQQILGQGPKLLIQFQNNGVVDDSQLPKDRFSAERLKGVDSTLKIQPAKLEDSAVYLCASSLGIGGPYEQYFGPGTRLTVT.

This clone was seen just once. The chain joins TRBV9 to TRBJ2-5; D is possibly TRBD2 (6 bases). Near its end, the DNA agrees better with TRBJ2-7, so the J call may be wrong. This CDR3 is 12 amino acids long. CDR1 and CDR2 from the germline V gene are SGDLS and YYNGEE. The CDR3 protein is CASSEGLGEQYF. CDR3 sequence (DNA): TGTGCCAGCAGCGAGGGACTGGGCGAGCAGTACTTC.

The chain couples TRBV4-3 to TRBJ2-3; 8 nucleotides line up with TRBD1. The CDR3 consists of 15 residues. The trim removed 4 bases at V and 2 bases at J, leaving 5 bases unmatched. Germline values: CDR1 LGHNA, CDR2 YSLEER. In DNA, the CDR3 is TGCGCCAGCAGCCCGACAGGGGTACCCACAGATACGCAGTATTTT. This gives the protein CASSPTGVPTDTQYF.

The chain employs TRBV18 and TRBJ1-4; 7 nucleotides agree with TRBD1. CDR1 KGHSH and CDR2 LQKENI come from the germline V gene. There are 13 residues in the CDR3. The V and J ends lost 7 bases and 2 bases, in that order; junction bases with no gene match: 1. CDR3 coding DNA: TGTGCCAGCTTACAGGGGACTAATGAAAAACTGTTTTTT. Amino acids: CASLQGTNEKLFF.

The CDR3 coding sequence is TGTGCCAGCAGTTCCTCAGGGGTTAGCAATCAGCCCCAGCATTTT. Translation: CASSSSGVSNQPQHF. The V and J genes are TRBV28 and TRBJ1-5, with D possibly TRBD1 on 6 matching bases. The V end was cut by 4 bases, the J end by 0 bases, with 10 bases between. The germline V gene encodes CDR1 MDHEN and CDR2 SYDVKM. The CDR3 has 15 amino acids.

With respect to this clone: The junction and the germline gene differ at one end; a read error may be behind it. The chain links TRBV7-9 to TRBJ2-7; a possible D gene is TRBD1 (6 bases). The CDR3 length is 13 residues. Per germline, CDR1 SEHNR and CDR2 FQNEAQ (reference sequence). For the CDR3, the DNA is TGTGCCAGCAGCTCATCAGACGTGGCCAGGGGACCCTTC. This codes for CASSSSDVARGPF.

The CDR3 is CASSVAGRQSGANVLTF. CDR3 sequence (DNA): TGTGCCAGCAGCGTGGCGGGACGTCAATCTGGGGCCAACGTCCTGACTTTC. The chain carries TRBV9 and TRBJ2-6; D is possibly TRBD2 (6 bases). Deletions cut 2 bases from V and 1 base from J, with 13 bases between. The CDR3 is 17 residues long. Germline-derived CDR1 and CDR2 are SGDLS and YYNGEE. The full variable domain, with the rest looked up from reference TRBV9 and TRBJ2-6, is DSGVTQTPKHLITATGQRVTLRCSPRSGDLSVYWYQQSLDQGLQFLIQYYNGEERAKGNILERFSAQQFPDLHSELNLSSLELGDSALYFCASSVAGRQSGANVLTFGAGSRLTVL.

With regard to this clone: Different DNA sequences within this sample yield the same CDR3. This CDR3 reads CASSEGLSNQPQHF. As DNA, the CDR3 is TGTGCCAGCAGTGAAGGTCTTAGCAATCAGCCCCAGCATTTT. The chain employs TRBV2 and TRBJ1-5; D remains ambiguous. CDR3 length: 14 residues. Germline V CDR1 and CDR2: SNHLY, FYNNEI. The ends were cut back, 1 base at V and 0 bases at J, with 4 bases in the middle.

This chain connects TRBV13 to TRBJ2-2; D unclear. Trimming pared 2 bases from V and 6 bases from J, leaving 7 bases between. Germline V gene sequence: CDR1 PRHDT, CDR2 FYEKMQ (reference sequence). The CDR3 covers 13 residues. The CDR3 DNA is TGTGCCAGCAGCTTATTACCGGCCGGGGAGCTGTTTTTT. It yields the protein CASSLLPAGELFF.

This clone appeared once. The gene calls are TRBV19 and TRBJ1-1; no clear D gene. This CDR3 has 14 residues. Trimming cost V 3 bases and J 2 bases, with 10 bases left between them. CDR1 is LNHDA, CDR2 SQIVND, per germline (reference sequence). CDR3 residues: CASSIRHINTEAFF. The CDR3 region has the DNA TGTGCCAGTAGTATCAGACACATTAACACTGAAGCTTTCTTT.

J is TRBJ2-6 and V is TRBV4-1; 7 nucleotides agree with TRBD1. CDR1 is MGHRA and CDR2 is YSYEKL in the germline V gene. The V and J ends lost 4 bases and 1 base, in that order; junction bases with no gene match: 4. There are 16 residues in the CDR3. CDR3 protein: CASSPGQASGANVLTF. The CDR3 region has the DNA TGCGCCAGCAGCCCCGGACAGGCGTCTGGGGCCAACGTCCTGACTTTC.

The CDR3 reads CASSQDWASLSEQYF. The CDR3, as DNA: TGCGCCAGCAGCCAAGATTGGGCCAGTTTAAGCGAGCAGTACTTC. V gene TRBV4-3 combines with J gene TRBJ2-7; D not certain. Germline V CDR1 and CDR2: LGHNA, YSLEER. The V and J ends lost 0 bases and 6 bases respectively, with 15 bases between them. The CDR3 runs to 15 residues.

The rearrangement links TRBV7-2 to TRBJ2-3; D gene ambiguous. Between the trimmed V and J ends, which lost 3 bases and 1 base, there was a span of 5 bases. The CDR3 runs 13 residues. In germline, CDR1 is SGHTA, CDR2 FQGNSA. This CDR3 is CASSLSRTDTQYF. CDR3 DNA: TGTGCCAGCAGCTTGTCTCGCACAGATACGCAGTATTTT.

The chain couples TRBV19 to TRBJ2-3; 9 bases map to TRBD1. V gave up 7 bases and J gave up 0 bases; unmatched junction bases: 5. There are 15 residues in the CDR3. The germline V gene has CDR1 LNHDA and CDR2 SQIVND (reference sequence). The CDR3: CASTPDRGSTDTQYF. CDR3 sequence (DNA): TGTGCCAGTACTCCGGACAGGGGAAGCACAGATACGCAGTATTTT.

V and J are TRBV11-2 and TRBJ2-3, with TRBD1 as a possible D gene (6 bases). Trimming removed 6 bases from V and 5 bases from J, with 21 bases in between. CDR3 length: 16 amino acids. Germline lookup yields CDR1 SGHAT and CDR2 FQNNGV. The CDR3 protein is CASRYSVGATGDTQYF. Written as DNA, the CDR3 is TGTGCCAGCAGGTATTCGGTGGGGGCCACAGGAGATACGCAGTATTTT.

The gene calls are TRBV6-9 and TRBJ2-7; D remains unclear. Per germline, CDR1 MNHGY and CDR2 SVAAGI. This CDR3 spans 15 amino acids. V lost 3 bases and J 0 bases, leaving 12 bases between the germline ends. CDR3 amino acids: CASSYSTTGSYEQYF. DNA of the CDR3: TGTGCCAGCAGTTACTCTACGACTGGCTCCTACGAGCAGTACTTC.

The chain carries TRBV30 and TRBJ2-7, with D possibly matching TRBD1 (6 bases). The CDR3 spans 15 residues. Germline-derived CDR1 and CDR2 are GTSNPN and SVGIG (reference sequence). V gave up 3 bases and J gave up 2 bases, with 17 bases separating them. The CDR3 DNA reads TGTGCCTGGAGAAAGGTTAAACAGGGCGCCTACGAGCAGTACTTC. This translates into CAWRKVKQGAYEQYF.

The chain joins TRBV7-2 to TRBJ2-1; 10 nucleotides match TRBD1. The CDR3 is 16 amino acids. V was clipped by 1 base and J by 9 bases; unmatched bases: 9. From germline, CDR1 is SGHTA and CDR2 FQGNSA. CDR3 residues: CASSLVGTGEKGEQFF. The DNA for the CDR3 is TGTGCCAGCAGCTTAGTCGGGACAGGGGAAAAGGGTGAGCAGTTCTTC.

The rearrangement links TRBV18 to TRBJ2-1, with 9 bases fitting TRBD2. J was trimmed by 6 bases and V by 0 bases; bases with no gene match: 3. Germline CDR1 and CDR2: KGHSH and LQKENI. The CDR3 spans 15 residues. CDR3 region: CASSPPAGGLNEQFF. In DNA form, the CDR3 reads TGTGCCAGCTCACCACCTGCGGGGGGGCTCAATGAGCAGTTCTTC.

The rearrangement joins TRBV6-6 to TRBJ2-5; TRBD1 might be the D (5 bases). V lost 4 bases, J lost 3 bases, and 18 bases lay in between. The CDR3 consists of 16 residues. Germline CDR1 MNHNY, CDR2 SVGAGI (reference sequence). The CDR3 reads CASSSNLQGYEETQYF. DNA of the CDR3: TGTGCCAGCAGTTCAAATCTTCAGGGTTACGAAGAGACCCAGTACTTC.

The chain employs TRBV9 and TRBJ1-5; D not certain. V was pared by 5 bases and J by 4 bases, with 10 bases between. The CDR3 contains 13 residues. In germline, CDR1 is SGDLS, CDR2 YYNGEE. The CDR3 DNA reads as TGTGCCAGCAGGGGCCAGGCTAATCAGCCCCAGCATTTT. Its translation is CASRGQANQPQHF.